This T cell receptor (beta chain) was observed in a study of blood T cell dynamics during melanoma immunotherapy (dated by TCRdb to about 2020). The study in broad terms: Patients had metastatic melanoma and received first-line pembrolizumab or nivolumab plus ipilimumab as standard of care in the United Kingdom. Consecutive patients formed a training cohort, and a further independent group of patients from the same centre was pooled into an external validation set. Peripheral T cell receptor repertoires of metastatic melanoma patients were profiled before and after one cycle of checkpoint inhibitor therapy to find early correlates of response. Overall study outcomes, separate from this receptor: Among sorted CD8+ subsets, TIE cells showed the highest similarity to cfDNA CDR3 sequences and the highest clonality, suggesting active turnover with convergence on dominant clones. Whether the T cell clones driving repertoire changes were melanoma-specific or reflected general immune activation could not be determined in the study. The relatively small sample size was recognized as a factor that could limit how well the results generalize.

The label giving this sample's time point can be read as: pre-treatment baseline. Blood was sampled before treatment (T0) and at week 3 (W3), after the first cycle of checkpoint blockade. Except for a couple of patients with rapid clinical progression, response was assessed 12 weeks after the first infusion by RECIST 1.1; disease control meant complete response, partial response or stable disease. Patients were excluded for prior systemic cancer treatment, concomitant immunosuppressant therapy or synchronous other active malignancies. Sorted CD8+ memory and naive T cell subsets were sequenced at T0 and W3 from six patients, of whom three were progressing and three had disease control. PBMC were isolated from blood with Lymphoprep and SepMate tubes, followed by red cell lysis. DNA from PBMC and sorted T cell subsets was extracted with QIAamp DNA Blood Mini kits. Before DNA extraction, CD8+ T cell subsets were live-sorted on a FACSAria III cytometer and then frozen. Fresh PBMC intended for flow cytometry were kept at 4 degrees C in PBS containing around 2% fetal bovine serum and were analyzed within 25 hours.

A word on this clone: Its recognized antigen is unknown. No quality values exist for individual bases; no much larger clone is one base distant.

The cysteine opens and the phenylalanine closes a CDR3 of 15 amino acids. This entry keeps only the CDR3 DNA: 45 bases, framed from base 1. Trimming removed 7 bases from V and 0 bases from J, leaving 13 bases between the germline ends. CDR1 is given as MNHEY and CDR2 as SVGAGI, both from the germline V gene. All DNA extracted from each sorted CD8+ T cell subset was loaded into the assay. TCR beta CDR3 sequences were amplified from genomic DNA using the immunoSEQ TCRb Assay kit according to manufacturer instructions. The KAPA Library Quantification Kit for Illumina platforms was used to quantify pooled libraries by qPCR. Pooled libraries were sequenced on an Illumina NextSeq 500, clustered at roughly 0.55-1.1 pM. Processing in the source paper ran as follows. The TCR data were analyzed using immunoSEQ ANALYZER and the R LymphoSeq package. A rearrangement efficiency score was calculated as productive divided by the sum of productive and non-productive CDR3 sequences. Clonality was measured with the Gini coefficient and diversity with the Renyi index at alpha=1, and both measures were compared pairwise between timepoints within each patient. In LymphoSeq, clonal relatedness was computed using an edit distance of 3, and repertoire similarity was computed using the Bhattacharyya coefficient. Linear discriminant analysis on week-3 changes in clonality and diversity was built with the R MASS and caret packages to classify response. TCRdb took this table from immuneACCESS and kept in-frame rearrangements with V and J called. Such tables lack part of the clones; where checked against another copy, unresolved V genes explain under half of the gap, and the rest is unexplained. The DNA was the basis for D and trimming; V, J and clone size are from that table. Here the sample has 4,000 to 5,000 clones; around 96% occur a single time. 1.2% of the sample lies in the top ten.

Sequencing used effector memory CD8+ T cells from blood, obtained from a patient treated with checkpoint blockade. The TCR comes from a human donor with melanoma. The chain employs TRBV6-5 and TRBJ2-1, with no reliable assignment of the D segment. The DNA sequence follows: TGTGCCAGCACCGATACTTGGAGCTCCTACAATGAGCAGTTCTTC. This translates into CASTDTWSSYNEQFF.